This is a list of T cell receptor beta chains from one sample in a study of Ad26.COV2.S vaccination and SARS-CoV-2 variants. Sequencing was performed with immunoSEQ multiplex PCR; in TCRdb, only in-frame clones are kept and a portion is missing. The data contain 300,000 to 400,000 clones, around 86% of them singletons. The sample consisted of peripheral blood, taken in a trial of Ad26.COV2.S vaccine versus placebo. The receptors here all came from a person aged 18 to 59 who received the Ad26.COV2.S COVID-19 vaccine or a placebo. CDR3s leave out the opening cysteine and the closing phenylalanine or tryptophan. Each record gives: CDR3 protein, clone size, V gene. Rows may omit the clone size; those that give it use once, few, many or a size class.

CDR3aa: ASSRPGGPSTDTQY
abundance: NA
v_gene: TRBV5-4

CDR3aa: ASSQVRGREY
abundance: NA
v_gene: TRBV3-1/TRBV3-2

CDR3aa: AISPSVAGANTGELF
abundance: NA
v_gene: TRBV10-3

CDR3aa: TSSQELAGGCDEQF
abundance: NA
v_gene: TRBV1

CDR3aa: ASSQGSATGNTEAF
abundance: NA
v_gene: TRBV4-1

CDR3aa: ATSRDGSYNEQF
abundance: NA
v_gene: TRBV15

CDR3aa: ASSLGGDGQPQH
abundance: NA
v_gene: TRBV11-2

CDR3aa: ASSHPAYNEQF
abundance: NA
v_gene: TRBV4-1

CDR3aa: ASSSLQRGTDTQY
abundance: NA
v_gene: TRBV6-2/TRBV6-3

CDR3aa: ASNHRANQPQH
abundance: few
v_gene: TRBV19

CDR3aa: ASSLGSGGSETQY
abundance: NA
v_gene: TRBV5-1

CDR3aa: ASGSPTGGREKLF
abundance: NA
v_gene: TRBV12-5

CDR3aa: ASSLPRPRQGARDEQF
abundance: NA
v_gene: TRBV27

CDR3aa: ASSLEGFWNGYT
abundance: once
v_gene: TRBV7-2

CDR3aa: ASSVASGVTDTQY
abundance: NA
v_gene: TRBV9